Below are 6 T cell receptor beta chains sequenced from a single sample in a study of cytomegalovirus exposure and HLA in healthy donors. The PCR made use of 60 Vbeta and 13 Jbeta primers. Only in-frame clones appear in the TCRdb table, and some are missing; sequencing was by immunoSEQ multiplex PCR. The repertoire consists of over 150,000 clones, with over 65% occurring once and the leading ten covering roughly 2%. The specimen sequenced was PBMCs. Source of these receptors: a young man in good health and CMV-seronegative.

The rearrangement links TRBV27 to TRBJ1-4, with D hard to call. Germline V gene data show CDR1 as MNHEY and CDR2 as SMNVEV (reference sequence). The CDR3 covers 13 residues. V gave up 6 bases and J gave up 8 bases, with 13 bases separating them. The CDR3 coding sequence is TGTGCCAGCAGGGATCCGGGGTGGGAAAAACTGTTTTTT. Amino acids: CASRDPGWEKLFF. The full variable domain, in which reference TRBV27 and TRBJ1-4 provide the parts outside the CDR3, is EAQVTQNPRYLITVTGKKLTVTCSQNMNHEYMSWYRQDPGLGLRQIYYSMNVEVTDKGDVPEGYKVSRKEKRNFPLILESPSPNQTSLYFCASRDPGWEKLFFGSGTQLSVL.

The chain has TRBV7-2 and TRBJ2-7; 7 bases are shared with TRBD1. There are 15 residues in the CDR3. The junction had 7 bases not matched to a gene; V was cut back by 4 bases and J by 1 base. Germline CDR1 reads SGHTA; CDR2 reads FQGNSA. CDR3 DNA: TGTGCCAGCAGCTCGACAGGGATTGGTTCCTACGAGCAGTACTTC. As protein: CASSSTGIGSYEQYF.

V gene TRBV4-1 combines with J gene TRBJ2-1; 10 bases align to TRBD2. V was clipped by 3 bases and J by 8 bases; unmatched bases: 7. The CDR3 spans 15 residues. The V gene's germline CDR1 is MGHRA and CDR2 YSYEKL. CDR3 sequence reads: CASSHERGGKYEQFF. DNA for the CDR3: TGCGCCAGCAGCCACGAGCGGGGGGGCAAGTATGAGCAGTTCTTC.

The genes are TRBV4-1 and TRBJ1-1; D uncertain. V lost 0 bases and J lost 0, with 5 bases in between. This CDR3 contains 14 residues. Germline assignment: CDR1 MGHRA and CDR2 YSYEKL. The CDR3, as DNA: TGCGCCAGCAGCCAAGATAGTCTGAACACTGAAGCTTTCTTT. This codes for CASSQDSLNTEAFF.

In its sample, this clone was seen a few times. The chain links TRBV2 to TRBJ1-6; TRBD1 is a possible D gene (6 bases). The CDR3 consists of 15 residues. Per germline, CDR1 SNHLY and CDR2 FYNNEI. V was trimmed by 4 bases and J by 2 bases, leaving 9 bases between them. The chain's CDR3 is CASSGQGPYNSPLHF. The CDR3 DNA reads as TGTGCCAGCAGTGGTCAGGGGCCCTATAATTCACCCCTCCACTTT.

The chain links TRBV5-1 to TRBJ2-7; D gene uncertain. Trimming left V 2 bases short and J 5 bases short, with 14 bases between. Germline V gene data show CDR1 as SGHRS and CDR2 as YFSETQ. CDR3 length: 14 amino acids. CDR3 loop: CASSLSTGLNEQYF. The CDR3 nucleotides are TGCGCCAGCAGCTTATCGACTGGTTTGAACGAGCAGTACTTC.